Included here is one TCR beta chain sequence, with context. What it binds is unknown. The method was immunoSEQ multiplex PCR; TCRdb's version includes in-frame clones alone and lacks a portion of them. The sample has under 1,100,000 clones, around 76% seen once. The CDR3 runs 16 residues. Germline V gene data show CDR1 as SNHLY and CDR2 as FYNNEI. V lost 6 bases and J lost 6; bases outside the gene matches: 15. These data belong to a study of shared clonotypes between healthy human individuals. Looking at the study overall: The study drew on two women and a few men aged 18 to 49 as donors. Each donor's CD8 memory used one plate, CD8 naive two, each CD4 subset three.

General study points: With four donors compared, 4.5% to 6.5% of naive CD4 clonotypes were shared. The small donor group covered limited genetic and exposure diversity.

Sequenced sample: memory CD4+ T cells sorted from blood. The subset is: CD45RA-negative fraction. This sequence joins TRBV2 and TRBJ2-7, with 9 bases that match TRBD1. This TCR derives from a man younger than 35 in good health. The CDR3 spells CASRRLTGQGTGEQYF. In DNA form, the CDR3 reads TGTGCCAGCAGACGCCTGACGGGACAGGGAACCGGCGAGCAGTACTTC.